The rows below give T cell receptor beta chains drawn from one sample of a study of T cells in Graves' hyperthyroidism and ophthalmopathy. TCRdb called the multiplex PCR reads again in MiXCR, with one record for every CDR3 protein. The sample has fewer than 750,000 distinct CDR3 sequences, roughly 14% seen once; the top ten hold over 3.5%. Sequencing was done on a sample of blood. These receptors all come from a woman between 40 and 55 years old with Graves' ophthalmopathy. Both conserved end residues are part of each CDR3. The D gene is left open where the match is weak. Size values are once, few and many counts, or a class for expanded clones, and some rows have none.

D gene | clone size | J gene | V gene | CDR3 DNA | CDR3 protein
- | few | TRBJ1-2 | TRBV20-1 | TGCAGTGCTAGAGATTCCACAGGATTCGCCAACTATGGCTACACCTTC | CSARDSTGFANYGYTF
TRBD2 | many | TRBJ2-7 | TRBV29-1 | TGCAGCATCAAAGGGAGACCTAGCGGGATTACCTACGAGCAGTACTTC | CSIKGRPSGITYEQYF
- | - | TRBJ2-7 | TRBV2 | TGTGCCAGTGAACAGGTACTCTCCTACGAGCAGTACTTC | CASEQVLSYEQYF
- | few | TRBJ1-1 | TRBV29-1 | TGCAGCGTTGAAGAGAACCAGGACACTGAAGCTTTCTTT | CSVEENQDTEAFF
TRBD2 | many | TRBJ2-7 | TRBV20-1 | TGCAGTGCTAGCCCGCCCCGAGACAGCGGGAGACAATTGGCCTACGAGCAGTACTTC | CSASPPRDSGRQLAYEQYF
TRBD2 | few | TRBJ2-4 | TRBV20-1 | TGCAGTGCTCTTGGACTAGCGGGAGCCAAAAACATTCAGTACTTC | CSALGLAGAKNIQYF
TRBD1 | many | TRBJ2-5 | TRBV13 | TGTGCCAGCAGCCACCTATACAGGGGTCATCCCCAAGAGACCCAGTACTTC | CASSHLYRGHPQETQYF
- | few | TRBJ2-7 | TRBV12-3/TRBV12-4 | TGTGCCAGCAGGCCAGGGTCCAGTGACGAGCAGTACTTC | CASRPGSSDEQYF
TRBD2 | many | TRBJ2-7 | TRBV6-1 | TGTGCCAGCAGTGAACGGGCTAGCGGCTCCTACGAGCAGTACTTC | CASSERASGSYEQYF
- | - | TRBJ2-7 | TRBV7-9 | TGTGCCAGCAGCTTAGTACCCGGGCCCCTGGGCGAGCAGTACTTC | CASSLVPGPLGEQYF
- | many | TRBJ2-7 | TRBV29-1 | TGCAGCGTTGGGGCAAGAGGTGGCTCCTACGAGCAGTACTTC | CSVGARGGSYEQYF
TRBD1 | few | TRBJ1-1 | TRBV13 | TGTGCCAGCAGCCTCCTACAAAATCGACAGGGCGGGAACACTGAAGCTTTCTTT | CASSLLQNRQGGNTEAFF
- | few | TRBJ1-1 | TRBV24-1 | TGTGCCATCAAAAACAGAATGAACACTGAAGCTTTCTTT | CAIKNRMNTEAFF
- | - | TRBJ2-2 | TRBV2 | TGTGCCAGCAGGAGTCGGGGCAACACCGGGGAGCTGTCTTTT | CASRSRGNTGELSF
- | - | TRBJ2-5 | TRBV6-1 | TGTGCCAGCAGCCTCTGGTGGGGCAGCGCCGAGGGAGAGACCCAGTACTTC | CASSLWWGSAEGETQYF
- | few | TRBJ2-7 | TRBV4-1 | TGCGCCAGCAGCCACCCGGTAGTGGCGGGCCGTCTCGAGCAGTACTTC | CASSHPVVAGRLEQYF
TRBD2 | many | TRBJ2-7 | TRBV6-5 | TGTGCCAGCAGTTACAGGGGACTAGAGGACGAGCAGTACTTC | CASSYRGLEDEQYF
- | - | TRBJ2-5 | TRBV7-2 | TGTGCCAGCAGCACGATAGGAGGACAGAGAGAGACCCAGTACTTC | CASSTIGGQRETQYF
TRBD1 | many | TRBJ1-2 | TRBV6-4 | TGTGCCAGCAGTATCCGGAGGACGACAGGGATATACTATGGCTACACCTTC | CASSIRRTTGIYYGYTF
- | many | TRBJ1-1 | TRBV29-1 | TGCAGCGTTGAGGTCAGCTTGAACACTGAAGCTTTCTTT | CSVEVSLNTEAFF
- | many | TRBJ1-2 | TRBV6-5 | TGTGCCAGCAGTTCGGGATCCCGGCACTATGGCTACACCTTC | CASSSGSRHYGYTF
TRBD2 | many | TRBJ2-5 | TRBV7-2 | TGTGCCAGCAGCTTCGGACTAGTTACCTACTTC | CASSFGLVTYF
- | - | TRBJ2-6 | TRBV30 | TGTGCCTGGCATCGCTCTGGGGCCAACGTCCTGACTTTC | CAWHRSGANVLTF
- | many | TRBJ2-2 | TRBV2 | TGTGCCAGCAGTGTTAGACTCCCGGGGGAGCTGTTTTTT | CASSVRLPGELFF
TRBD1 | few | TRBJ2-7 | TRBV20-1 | TGCAGTGCTAGAGATTATTTACAGGGGAGTACCTACGAGCAGTACTTC | CSARDYLQGSTYEQYF
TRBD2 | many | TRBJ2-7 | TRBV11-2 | TGTGCCAGCAGCTTAGGAATTCTAGCGGGGCCGTACGAGCAGTACTTC | CASSLGILAGPYEQYF
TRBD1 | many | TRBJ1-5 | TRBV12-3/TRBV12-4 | TGTGCCAGCAGTTTAGACAGGGGCGGTGTGAGCAATCAGCCCCAGCATTTT | CASSLDRGGVSNQPQHF
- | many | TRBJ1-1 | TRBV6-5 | TGTGCCAGCAGTTCCCCCCAGGGAGGCACTGAAGCTTTCTTT | CASSSPQGGTEAFF
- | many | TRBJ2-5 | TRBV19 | TGTGCCAGTAGTATAGTAGGAGGTGAGACCCAGTACTTC | CASSIVGGETQYF
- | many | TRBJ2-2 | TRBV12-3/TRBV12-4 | TGTGCCAGCAGTTTCGGTCAAACCGACACCGGGGAGCTGTTTTTT | CASSFGQTDTGELFF
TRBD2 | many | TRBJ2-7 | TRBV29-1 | TGCAGCGTTGAGGTAGTAGCGGGAGGGCCGAGAGCCTACGAGCAGTACTTC | CSVEVVAGGPRAYEQYF
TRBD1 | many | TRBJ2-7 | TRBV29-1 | TGCAGCGTTGGAGTCGGGACAGCCTCCTACGAGCAGTACTTC | CSVGVGTASYEQYF
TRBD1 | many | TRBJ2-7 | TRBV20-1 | TGCAGTGCTAGAGACGACAGGGGCATCTACGAGCAGTACTTC | CSARDDRGIYEQYF
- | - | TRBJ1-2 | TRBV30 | TGTGCCTGGAGTTTCCCTCCTTCTGAGGCCTTCTATGGCTACACCTTC | CAWSFPPSEAFYGYTF
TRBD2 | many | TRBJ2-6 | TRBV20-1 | TGCAGTGCTAGATCCCGGGGGGGCTCTGGGGCCAACGTCCTGACTTTC | CSARSRGGSGANVLTF
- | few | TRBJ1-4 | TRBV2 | TGTGCCAGCAGTGAAGGGGGCTATAATGAAAAACTGTTTTTT | CASSEGGYNEKLFF
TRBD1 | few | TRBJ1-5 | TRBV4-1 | TGCGCCAGCAGCCCTCGGGACAGGGGTGCCTTCCGTGGTCAGCCCCAGCATTTT | CASSPRDRGAFRGQPQHF
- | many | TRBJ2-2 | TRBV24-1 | TGTGCCACCAGTGATTTGCAAGAGGGACCCCTGTTTTTT | CATSDLQEGPLFF
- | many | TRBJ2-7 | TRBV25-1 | TGTGCCACCCCCGCTACAGGGAAGAACTACGAGCAGTACTTC | CATPATGKNYEQYF
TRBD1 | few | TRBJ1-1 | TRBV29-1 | TGCAGCGTTGGGCGGACAGGGGCGAACACTGAAGCTTTCTTT | CSVGRTGANTEAFF
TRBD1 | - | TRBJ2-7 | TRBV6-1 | TGTGCCAGCAGTAGAGGTTCGGACAGGGGGTCCTACGAGCAGTACTTC | CASSRGSDRGSYEQYF
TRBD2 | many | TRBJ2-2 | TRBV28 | TGTGCCAGCATCAAGGGAGCGGGAGGTGTTACCGGGGAGCTGTTTTTT | CASIKGAGGVTGELFF
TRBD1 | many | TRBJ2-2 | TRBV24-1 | TGTGCCACCAGTGACGACAGGGACACCGGGGAGCTGTTTTTT | CATSDDRDTGELFF
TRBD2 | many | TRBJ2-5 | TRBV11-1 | TGTGCCACCTCGCGGCTAGCGGGAGCGGAGACCCAGTACTTC | CATSRLAGAETQYF
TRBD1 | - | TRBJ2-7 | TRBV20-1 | TGCAGTGCTAGTGGGTCAGGGGGTTACTACGAGCAGTACTTC | CSASGSGGYYEQYF
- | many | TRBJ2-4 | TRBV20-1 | TGCAGTGCTAACGACAGAGTAGCCAAAAACATTCAGTACTTC | CSANDRVAKNIQYF
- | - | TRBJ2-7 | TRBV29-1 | TGCAGCGTTGAGTTGGGGGCTCTGTACGAGCAGTACTTC | CSVELGALYEQYF
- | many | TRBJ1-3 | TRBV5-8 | TGTGCCAGCAGCACCCGGACTGACAGCTCTGGAAACACCATATATTTT | CASSTRTDSSGNTIYF
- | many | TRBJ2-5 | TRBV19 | TGTGCCAGTCAACAGAATAGCGTGTCAGAGACCCAGTACTTC | CASQQNSVSETQYF
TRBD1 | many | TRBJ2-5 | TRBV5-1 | TGCGCCAGCAGCACTCGACAGGGGCAAGAGACCCAGTACTTC | CASSTRQGQETQYF
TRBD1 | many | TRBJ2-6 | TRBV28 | TGTGCCAGCAGTTCCAACAGGGGTATCTTCGCTGGGGCCAACGTCCTGACTTTC | CASSSNRGIFAGANVLTF
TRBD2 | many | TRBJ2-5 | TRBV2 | TGTGCCAGCAGGCCAAGGGCAGCGGGAGTTGATGAGACCCAGTACTTC | CASRPRAAGVDETQYF
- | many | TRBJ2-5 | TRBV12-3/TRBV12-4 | TGTGCCAGCACCCCGGAGGGGCTTGGGACCCAGTACTTC | CASTPEGLGTQYF
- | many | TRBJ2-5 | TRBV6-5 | TGTGCCAGCAGTTACTCGAACGGGGGGCGGCGGGAGCCGGAGACCCAGTACTTC | CASSYSNGGRREPETQYF